The clone carrying this T cell receptor (beta chain) was recorded only once. Data came from immunoSEQ multiplex PCR; TCRdb stores just in-frame clones and leaves some out. The repertoire holds 190,000 or so clones, roughly 84% seen once, with roughly 7% in the top ten. Trimming took off 4 bases at V and 0 bases at J, with 7 bases between the two ends. The CDR3 runs 13 residues. Germline V CDR1 and CDR2: MGHRA, YSYEKL. This entry belongs to a study of blood T cell repertoires in COVID-19. Each participant's cohort was designated according to participant-reported clinical history. Symptom resolution, clearance, or two negative PCRs marked the recovered donors of Cohort 3.

Sequenced: PBMCs or T cells enriched from blood (not recorded which). The TCR comes from a man in his forties who had recovered from COVID-19. The rearrangement links TRBV4-1 to TRBJ2-7; D might be TRBD2 (5 bases). This CDR3 reads CASSLRDSYEQYF. CDR3 nucleotide sequence: TGCGCCAGCAGCCTGAGGGACTCCTACGAGCAGTACTTC.